This T cell receptor beta chain was observed in a study of resident and recirculating memory T cells in vitiligo. In the study overall: Shave-biopsy epidermis from lesional and nonlesional skin was sequenced alongside PBMCs.

Study-level points and caveats: Non-conserved TCRs across sites and patients suggested distinct clones per lesion. Clonality differed among vitiligo lesions, with no unique dominant clone.

The CDR3 sequence is 14 residues long. The V gene's germline CDR1 is SGHRS and CDR2 YFSETQ. Trimming removed 4 bases from V and 8 bases from J; junction bases left unmatched: 5. Only in-frame clones appear in the TCRdb table, and some are missing; sequencing was by immunoSEQ multiplex PCR. The sample carries about 42,000 clones, over 90% recorded once. Details on this clone: Its antigen is unknown.

The sample comprised blood. The chain links TRBV5-1 to TRBJ2-1; 11 bases agree with TRBD1. The TCR was taken from a male donor with vitiligo. CDR3 in amino acids: CASSDGQGADEQFF. Written as DNA, the CDR3 is TGCGCCAGCAGCGACGGACAGGGGGCAGATGAGCAGTTCTTC.